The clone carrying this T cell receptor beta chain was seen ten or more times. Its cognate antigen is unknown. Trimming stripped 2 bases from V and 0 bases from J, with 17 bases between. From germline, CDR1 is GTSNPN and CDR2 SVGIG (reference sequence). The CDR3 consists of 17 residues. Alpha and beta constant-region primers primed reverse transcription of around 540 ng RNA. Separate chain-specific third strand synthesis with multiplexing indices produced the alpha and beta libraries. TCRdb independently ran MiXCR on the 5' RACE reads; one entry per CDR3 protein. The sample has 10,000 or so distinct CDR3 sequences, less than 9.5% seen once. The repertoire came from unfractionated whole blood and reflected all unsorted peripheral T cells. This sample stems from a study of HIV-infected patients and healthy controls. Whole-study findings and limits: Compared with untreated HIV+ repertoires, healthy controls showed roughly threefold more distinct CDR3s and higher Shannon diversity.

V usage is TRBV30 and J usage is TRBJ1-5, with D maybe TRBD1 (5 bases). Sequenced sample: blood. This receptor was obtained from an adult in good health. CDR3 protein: CAWSRNPWGNSNQPQHF. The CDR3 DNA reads TGTGCCTGGAGTAGGAACCCTTGGGGGAATAGCAATCAGCCCCAGCATTTT.